These T cell receptor beta chains were read from a single sample in a study of cytomegalovirus exposure and HLA in healthy donors. Sequenced by immunoSEQ multiplex PCR; TCRdb stores in-frame clones only, minus some. Seen here are over 150,000 clones, roughly 78% observed once, and the top ten hold about 13%. The sequenced sample was PBMCs. All receptors derive from a woman aged 45-65 years in good health and CMV-seropositive. The CDR3 runs from the conserved cysteine through the conserved F or W. A D gene is named only where the DNA matches it firmly. Clone size is shown for a subset of rows, as once, few, many or a class of expanded clone.

J | size | D | V | DNA | CDR3
TRBJ2-7 | once | . | TRBV6-4 | TGTGCCAGCAGTCTCGCGGAGTCATACGAGCAGTACTTC | CASSLAESYEQYF
TRBJ1-2 | few | . | TRBV6-6 | TGTGCCAGCAGTTACAACTGGGGCGGCGATGGCTACACCTTC | CASSYNWGGDGYTF
TRBJ2-3 | . | TRBD2 | TRBV5-4 | TGTGCCAGCAGCGGGACTAACCGGAGGTGGAGCACAGATACGCAGTATTTT | CASSGTNRRWSTDTQYF
TRBJ2-2 | . | TRBD1 | TRBV9 | TGTGCCAGCAGCACCAAGACAGGGGGCAGGGGGGAGCTGTTTTTT | CASSTKTGGRGELFF
TRBJ2-7 | . | . | TRBV21-1 | TGTGCCAGCAGGGGTCGGGGACAGGGGGGAACGAACTCCTACGAGCAGTACTTC | CASRGRGQGGTNSYEQYF
TRBJ2-2 | . | TRBD1 | TRBV30 | TGTGCCTGGGGGACAGGGAACACCGGGGAGCTGTTTTTT | CAWGTGNTGELFF
TRBJ1-2 | . | . | TRBV30 | TGTGCCTGGAGTGTGACAGCTAAGGACTACACCTTC | CAWSVTAKDYTF
TRBJ1-1 | . | . | TRBV7-2 | TGTGCCAGCAGCCCCAGAAGGGGACTTTACACTGAAGCTTTCTTT | CASSPRRGLYTEAFF
TRBJ1-1 | . | . | TRBV7-2 | TGTGCCAGCAGCACTCAAATGAACACTGAAGCTTTCTTT | CASSTQMNTEAFF
TRBJ2-3 | . | TRBD2 | TRBV9 | TGTGCCAGCAGCGGAGCGGGGTACCGCACAGATACGCAGTATTTT | CASSGAGYRTDTQYF
TRBJ2-1 | . | TRBD2 | TRBV6-5 | TGTGCCAGCAGTTATTGGGGGGGGGAGGAGCAGTTCTTC | CASSYWGGEEQFF
TRBJ1-2 | . | . | TRBV5-5 | TGTGCCAGCAGCTTGGGACATTTTTCTTTTTACACCTTC | CASSLGHFSFYTF
TRBJ2-1 | few | . | TRBV27 | TGTGCCAGCAGTCAGGGGACCTACAATGAGCAGTTCTTC | CASSQGTYNEQFF
TRBJ2-7 | . | TRBD2 | TRBV10-3 | TGTGCCACCAGACTAGCGGGGTCTACCGGCGAGCAGTACTTC | CATRLAGSTGEQYF
TRBJ1-3 | . | TRBD1 | TRBV28 | TGTGCCAGCAGTTTACCGGGACAGGGGGCGGGTGGAAACACCATATATTTT | CASSLPGQGAGGNTIYF
TRBJ2-5 | . | TRBD2 | TRBV4-2 | TGTGCCAGCAGCAGAATGCGGGGGGGCGTCCAGGAGACCCAGTACTTC | CASSRMRGGVQETQYF
TRBJ1-2 | . | . | TRBV11-1 | TGTGCCAGCAGTCAGGGACACACCAGGCCTGGCTACACCTTC | CASSQGHTRPGYTF
TRBJ2-3 | . | . | TRBV9 | TGTGCCAGCAGCACCAGCGGCTCTAGCACAGATACGCAGTATTTT | CASSTSGSSTDTQYF
TRBJ1-2 | . | . | TRBV27 | TGTGCCAGCATCCTCCGGGACAACAGTTCTTTTAACTATGGCTACACCTTC | CASILRDNSSFNYGYTF
TRBJ2-5 | . | TRBD2 | TRBV28 | TGTGCCAGCATCTTGGCGGGGGGAGGGGAGACCCAGTACTTC | CASILAGGGETQYF
TRBJ1-5 | . | . | TRBV6-1 | TGTGCCAGTCGGAAAGACAGTACCGATCAGCCCCAGCATTTT | CASRKDSTDQPQHF
TRBJ1-1 | few | . | TRBV10-2 | TGCGCCAGCAGCGGAGGGAACACTGAAGCTTTCTTT | CASSGGNTEAFF
TRBJ1-2 | . | . | TRBV5-4 | TGTGCCAGCAGCTTGGGGCAGGGTAACTATGGCTACACCTTC | CASSLGQGNYGYTF
TRBJ1-5 | once | . | TRBV19 | TGTGCCAGTAGTATCGAGTCAGGTAGCAATCAGCCCCAGCATTTT | CASSIESGSNQPQHF
TRBJ2-5 | . | TRBD2 | TRBV11-2 | TGTGCCAGCAGCTTAGGGACTAGCGGGGGCCCCGTGAGGACCCAGTACTTC | CASSLGTSGGPVRTQYF
TRBJ1-2 | . | . | TRBV7-9 | TGTGCCAGCAGCCTGCGGGGGGACTATGGCTACACCTTC | CASSLRGDYGYTF
TRBJ2-7 | once | TRBD2 | TRBV6-1 | TGTGCCAGCAGTGAGCCGGGACTAGCGGGGGTTTTCTACGAGCAGTACTTC | CASSEPGLAGVFYEQYF
TRBJ2-3 | once | . | TRBV9 | TGTGCCAGCAGCGTAGCTGCGGGGTTTACAGATACGCAGTATTTT | CASSVAAGFTDTQYF
TRBJ1-1 | . | . | TRBV14 | TGTGCCAGCAGCCAAGGGACGAGCACCCGACGCGGGGCTTTCTTT | CASSQGTSTRRGAFF
TRBJ2-3 | . | TRBD2 | TRBV10-3 | TGTGCCATCAGTGAGGGGACTAGCGGGGGGGCCGGAGATACGCAGTATTTT | CAISEGTSGGAGDTQYF
TRBJ2-7 | . | . | TRBV15 | TGTGCCACCCCCGGGAGCCCGTCGTACTTC | CATPGSPSYF
TRBJ1-2 | . | . | TRBV23-1 | TGCGCCACCCCCTCAAGGGGGTCCTACCCTTCGGGCTACACCTTC | CATPSRGSYPSGYTF
TRBJ2-2 | . | TRBD1 | TRBV7-8 | TGTGCCAGCAGCCATGGACAGGGCCGCACCGGGGAGCTGTTTTTT | CASSHGQGRTGELFF
TRBJ2-3 | . | . | TRBV5-1 | TGCGCCAGCAGTCCCTCACGGCGGAGCACAGATACGCAGTATTTT | CASSPSRRSTDTQYF
TRBJ1-5 | . | TRBD1 | TRBV19 | TGTGCCAGTAACGGTGTAGGACAGGGGTTCCCTCCAAAGCATTTT | CASNGVGQGFPPKHF
TRBJ1-1 | . | . | TRBV7-9 | TGTGCCAGCGGGGTAGGGGTAAGGTTCACTGAAGCTTTCTTT | CASGVGVRFTEAFF
TRBJ2-5 | . | TRBD2 | TRBV19 | TGTGCCAGTAGTAGCGGGGGGGGCCAAGAGACCCAGTACTTC | CASSSGGGQETQYF
TRBJ2-1 | . | TRBD2 | TRBV27 | TGTGCCAGCAGTAATGCGGGGGGGCGTGATGAGCAGTTCTTC | CASSNAGGRDEQFF
TRBJ1-2 | . | TRBD1 | TRBV2 | TGTGCCAGCAGCGCAGACAGGGGGCCCTATGGCTACACCTTC | CASSADRGPYGYTF
TRBJ2-3 | . | TRBD1 | TRBV12-5 | TGTGCTAGTGGTTTGGCGCCCCCCGGGACAGGGAGTCATACGCAGTATTTT | CASGLAPPGTGSHTQYF
TRBJ2-7 | . | . | TRBV7-6 | TGTGCCAGCAGCCCCCGAGGGGGTCCAAACGCTTACGAGCAGTACTTC | CASSPRGGPNAYEQYF
TRBJ1-5 | . | TRBD1 | TRBV6-5 | TGTGCCAGCAGTTACTCGAACAGGGGGAATCAGCCCCAGCATTTT | CASSYSNRGNQPQHF
TRBJ2-3 | . | . | TRBV10-3 | TGTGCCACGAGGTCAGACACAGATACGCAGTATTTT | CATRSDTDTQYF
TRBJ2-4 | few | . | TRBV19 | TGTGCCAGTAGTATGGAGGGCAGTCAACTAGCCAAAAACATTCAGTACTTC | CASSMEGSQLAKNIQYF
TRBJ1-6 | . | TRBD1 | TRBV29-1 | TGCAGCGTCTTGACAGGGGAAAATTCACCCCTCCACTTT | CSVLTGENSPLHF
TRBJ2-7 | . | . | TRBV6-6 | TGTGCCAGCAGTTACTCTACAGCAACCTACGAGCAGTACTTC | CASSYSTATYEQYF
TRBJ2-7 | . | . | TRBV7-9 | TGTGCCAGCAGCTTAAAGGGGCGGCGGCTGGGCGAGCAGTACTTC | CASSLKGRRLGEQYF
TRBJ2-7 | few | TRBD2 | TRBV2 | TGTGCCAGCAGTGGACCTAGCGGGGTATACGAGCAGTACTTC | CASSGPSGVYEQYF
TRBJ1-1 | few | . | TRBV5-1 | TGCGCCAGCAGCTTGGCCCGGGGAGGAGATGAAGCTTTCTTT | CASSLARGGDEAFF
TRBJ2-5 | . | . | TRBV2 | TGTGCCAGCAGTGCGAGACAATTTCAAGAGACCCAGTACTTC | CASSARQFQETQYF
TRBJ1-1 | . | . | TRBV5-6 | TGTGCCAGCAGCTTCGACAGAGAGACTGAAGCTTTCTTT | CASSFDRETEAFF
TRBJ2-5 | . | TRBD1 | TRBV6-1 | TGTGCCAGCAATCAGGACAGGGGGCTAGAGACCCAGTACTTC | CASNQDRGLETQYF
TRBJ2-7 | once | TRBD2 | TRBV27 | TGTGCCAGCAGTCCTGCAAGCGGGGGGATCTACGAGCAGTACTTC | CASSPASGGIYEQYF
TRBJ2-7 | . | TRBD2 | TRBV4-2 | TGTGCCAGCAGCCAAGGACTAGCGGCGAGCTCCTACGAGCAGTACTTC | CASSQGLAASSYEQYF